Listed below are T cell receptor beta chains from one sample, sequenced in a study of T cells in Graves' hyperthyroidism and ophthalmopathy. TCRdb passed the multiplex PCR reads through MiXCR, listing each CDR3 protein once. The sample consists of hundreds of thousands of distinct CDR3 sequences, roughly 15% of them appearing once. Sequencing was carried out using blood. Every receptor here comes from a man in his late teens or twenties with Graves' ophthalmopathy. Both conserved end residues are part of each CDR3. Each record gives: V gene, D gene, clone size, J gene, CDR3 protein, CDR3 DNA. A D gene is named only where the DNA matches it firmly. Not all rows give a size; the values are once, few, many and, for expanded clones, a class.

>TRBV7-3|-|-|TRBJ2-1
CASSLLAESEQFF
TGTGCCAGCAGCCTCCTAGCAGAGTCTGAGCAGTTCTTC
>TRBV5-1|-|many|TRBJ2-5
CASSQQGGLQETQYF
TGCGCCAGCAGCCAACAGGGGGGGTTACAAGAGACCCAGTACTTC
>TRBV6-2/TRBV6-3|-|many|TRBJ2-7
CASSRSSYEQYF
TGTGCCAGCAGTCGAAGCTCCTACGAGCAGTACTTC
>TRBV7-9|TRBD1|many|TRBJ2-5
CASSFSQGAGETQYF
TGTGCCAGCAGCTTTTCCCAGGGGGCGGGAGAGACCCAGTACTTC
>TRBV4-2|TRBD1|few|TRBJ2-5
CASSQDLKGARETQYF
TGTGCCAGCAGCCAAGATCTTAAGGGGGCCCGAGAGACCCAGTACTTC
>TRBV24-1|-|-|TRBJ1-5
CATSDWNDQPQHF
TGTGCCACCAGTGACTGGAATGATCAGCCCCAGCATTTT
>TRBV6-1|TRBD1|few|TRBJ2-7
CASLTRGRGTYEQYF
TGTGCCAGCCTAACAAGGGGCAGGGGGACATACGAGCAGTACTTC
>TRBV12-3/TRBV12-4|-|many|TRBJ1-1
CASRGGRGSWATEAFF
TGTGCCAGCAGAGGTGGCAGGGGATCGTGGGCCACTGAAGCTTTCTTT
>TRBV6-1|-|many|TRBJ2-3
CASKLARTDTQYF
TGTGCCAGTAAGTTGGCGCGCACAGATACGCAGTATTTT
>TRBV6-1|-|many|TRBJ2-3
CASSVVGNTDTQYF
TGTGCCAGCAGTGTAGTTGGAAACACAGATACGCAGTATTTT
>TRBV30|-|-|TRBJ1-3
CAWRPTGDTIYF
TGTGCCTGGAGACCGACAGGAGACACCATATATTTT
>TRBV11-1|-|many|TRBJ1-1
CASSPQGQFTEAFF
TGTGCCAGCAGCCCCCAGGGTCAATTCACTGAAGCTTTCTTT
>TRBV27|-|few|TRBJ2-1
CASRPARLTGYNEQFF
TGTGCCAGCAGACCTGCCCGACTAACGGGGTACAATGAGCAGTTCTTC
>TRBV20-1|TRBD1|many|TRBJ2-2
CSAAISGTGVTGELFF
TGCAGTGCTGCTATTTCCGGGACAGGGGTCACCGGGGAGCTGTTTTTT
>TRBV5-5|TRBD1|-|TRBJ1-4
CASSFWTGEKLFF
TGTGCCAGCAGCTTCTGGACAGGAGAAAAACTGTTTTTT
>TRBV20-1|TRBD2|many|TRBJ2-1
CSASPAGGPNEQFF
TGCAGTGCTAGCCCAGCGGGGGGGCCGAATGAGCAGTTCTTC
>TRBV30|-|many|TRBJ2-7
CAWSSIRNHEQYF
TGTGCCTGGAGTTCTATCCGAAACCACGAGCAGTACTTC
>TRBV5-1|-|-|TRBJ2-5
CASSLLGTYETQYF
TGCGCCAGCAGCTTGCTGGGGACATATGAGACCCAGTACTTC
>TRBV20-1|-|many|TRBJ2-7
CSARWQGHEQYF
TGCAGTGCTAGATGGCAGGGGCACGAGCAGTACTTC
>TRBV4-1|-|-|TRBJ1-5
CASSQVLYRTYSNQPQHF
TGCGCCAGCAGCCAAGTGCTCTACAGGACCTATAGCAATCAGCCCCAGCATTTT
>TRBV10-1|-|few|TRBJ1-4
CASSGGRGEKLFF
TGCGCCAGCAGCGGGGGGCGCGGTGAAAAACTGTTTTTT
>TRBV10-1|-|-|TRBJ1-6
CASSERPPADSPLHF
TGCGCCAGCAGTGAACGACCGCCTGCGGATTCACCCCTCCACTTT
>TRBV13|-|few|TRBJ1-2
CASGVGAQDGYTF
TGTGCCAGTGGAGTGGGGGCGCAAGATGGCTACACCTTC
>TRBV5-6|-|few|TRBJ1-2
CASSLIGEGNYGYTF
TGTGCCAGCAGCTTGATAGGAGAGGGGAACTATGGCTACACCTTC
>TRBV15|TRBD1|-|TRBJ1-4
CATSRGPGQGSEKLFF
TGTGCCACCAGCAGAGGACCGGGACAGGGAAGTGAAAAACTGTTTTTT
>TRBV12-3/TRBV12-4|-|many|TRBJ1-3
CASRTSTGFSGNTIYF
TGTGCCAGCAGGACCTCGACAGGTTTCTCTGGAAACACCATATATTTT
>TRBV10-1|-|many|TRBJ2-3
CASSEEGTYTDTQYF
TGCGCCAGCAGTGAAGAAGGGACTTACACAGATACGCAGTATTTT
>TRBV30|-|many|TRBJ1-1
CAWSRMGGLNTEAFF
TGTGCCTGGAGTAGAATGGGGGGGTTGAACACTGAAGCTTTCTTT
>TRBV30|-|-|TRBJ1-6
CAGSKGRENSPLHF
TGTGCCGGGAGTAAGGGGAGGGAGAATTCACCCCTCCACTTT
>TRBV3-1|-|many|TRBJ2-5
CASSQDGGQYF
TGTGCCAGCAGCCAAGATGGGGGCCAGTACTTC
>TRBV27|-|many|TRBJ1-4
CASSLSPRRAREKLFF
TGTGCCAGCAGTTTATCGCCCCGACGGGCTAGGGAAAAACTGTTTTTT